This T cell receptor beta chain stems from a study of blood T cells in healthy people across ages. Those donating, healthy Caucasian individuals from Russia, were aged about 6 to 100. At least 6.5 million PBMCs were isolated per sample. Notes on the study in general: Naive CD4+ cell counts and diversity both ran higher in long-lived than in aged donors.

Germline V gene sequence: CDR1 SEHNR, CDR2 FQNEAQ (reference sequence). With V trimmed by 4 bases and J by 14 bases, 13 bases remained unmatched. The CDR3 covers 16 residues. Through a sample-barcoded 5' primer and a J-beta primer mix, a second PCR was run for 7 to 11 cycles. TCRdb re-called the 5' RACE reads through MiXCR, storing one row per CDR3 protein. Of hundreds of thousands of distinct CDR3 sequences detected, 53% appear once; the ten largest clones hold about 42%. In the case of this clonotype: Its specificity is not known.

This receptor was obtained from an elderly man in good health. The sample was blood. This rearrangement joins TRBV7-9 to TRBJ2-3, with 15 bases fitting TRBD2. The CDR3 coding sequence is TGTGCCAGCAGCTCGGGACTAGCGGGAGGAGACAGATACGCGTATTTT. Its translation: CASSSGLAGGDRYAYF. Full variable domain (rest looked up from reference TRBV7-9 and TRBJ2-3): DTGVSQNPRHKITKRGQNVTFRCDPISEHNRLYWYRQTLGQGPEFLTYFQNEAQLEKSRLLSDRFSAERPKGSFSTLEIQRTEQGDSAMYLCASSSGLAGGDRYAYFGPGTRLTVL.